The 6 T cell receptor beta chains given below trace back to one sample, sequenced in a study of blood T cells in healthy people across ages. A second PCR of about 6 to 11 cycles used a sample-barcoded 5' primer and a J-beta primer mix. TCRdb reprocessed the 5' RACE reads via MiXCR and lists one record per CDR3 protein. The sample lists 850,000 to 1,000,000 distinct CDR3 sequences; about 44% were seen once. The sequencing sample was made of blood. These receptors were obtained from a man aged 25 to 40 in good health.

This chain uses TRBV7-2 with TRBJ2-4, with a possible D match to TRBD1 (5 bases). V shed 1 base and J shed 0 bases, with 7 bases lying between them. Per germline, CDR1 SGHTA and CDR2 FQGNSA. The CDR3 consists of 15 residues. Written as DNA, the CDR3 is TGTGCCAGCAGCTTAGGCAGGGTAGCCAAAAACATTCAGTACTTC. Translation: CASSLGRVAKNIQYF.

This clonotype was counted a few times. The genes are TRBV3-1 and TRBJ1-1; no definite D call. Per germline, CDR1 LGHDT and CDR2 YNNKEL (reference sequence). V dropped 2 bases and J dropped 6 bases, with 7 bases sitting between them. The CDR3 extends over 12 amino acids. The CDR3 region is CASSQTPSEAFF. In DNA form, the CDR3 reads TGTGCCAGCAGCCAAACCCCCTCTGAAGCTTTCTTT.

This clonotype came up a few times. The chain couples TRBV29-1 to TRBJ1-5, with unresolved D. This CDR3 is built from 14 residues. V was pared by 4 bases and J by 0 bases, with 10 bases between. CDR1 and CDR2 from the germline V gene are SQVTM and ANQGSEA. CDR3 nucleotides: TGCAGCGTTGTCTCCGGAAATAGCAATCAGCCCCAGCATTTT. Translated, it gives CSVVSGNSNQPQHF.

This sequence joins TRBV11-3 and TRBJ2-3; a weak D match, TRBD1 (7 bases). Trimming pared 5 bases from V and 3 bases from J, leaving 15 bases between. This CDR3 region has 15 residues. Per germline, CDR1 SGHNT and CDR2 YENEEA. DNA of the CDR3: TGTGCCAGCAGCACCTTGCAGGGGGGAACAGATACGCAGTATTTT. This codes for CASSTLQGGTDTQYF.

This chain joins TRBV28 and TRBJ1-4; TRBD1 matches 9 bases. Germline CDR1 and CDR2: MDHEN and SYDVKM. With V trimmed by 5 bases and J by 6 bases, 10 bases remained unmatched. The length of the CDR3 is 16 residues. For the CDR3, the DNA is TGTGCCAGCAGTCCCAATCTGGGGACAGGGTATGAAAAACTGTTTTTT. Translated: CASSPNLGTGYEKLFF.

V and J are TRBV5-1 and TRBJ2-5; possibly TRBD2 for D (6 bases). From germline, CDR1 is SGHRS and CDR2 YFSETQ. The CDR3 contains 16 residues. V lost 1 base to trimming and J lost 2 bases, with 15 bases between them. The CDR3 sequence is CASSLRRREIQETQYF. The CDR3 DNA reads as TGCGCCAGCAGCTTGCGGCGGAGGGAAATACAAGAGACCCAGTACTTC.